The T cell receptor (beta chain) described here comes from a study of neurological immune-mediated disorders. Notes on the study in general: Across subjects, no CDR3 amino acid sequence appeared in expanded clones of more than one subject, a finding that suggested private repertoires in all groups.

Synthesis of cDNA was carried out by template-switch 5'RACE. The reaction used 10-nucleotide random UMIs. Every sequencing run returned over 170 million TCR-beta sequences, which were derived from 15-18 subjects. TCRdb analysed the 5' RACE reads with MiXCR anew, one entry per CDR3 protein. This sample has about 36,000 distinct CDR3 sequences, with approximately 10% found just once. The unsorted libraries originated from 2 million PBMCs that had been stored at -80 C. This clonotype has at least ten counts. Its antigen is currently unknown. Input material: PBMCs. The clonotype was recovered from a woman aged 30 to 39 with HTLV-1-associated myelopathy (HAM/TSP).

CDR3 coding DNA: TGCGCCAGCAGCCGGGAGACTGGAAACACCATATATTTT. This sequence encodes CASSRETGNTIYF. V and J are TRBV5-1 and TRBJ1-3, with unresolved D. The CDR3 contains 13 residues. The ends were cut back, 4 bases at V and 2 bases at J, with 7 bases in the middle. Germline CDR1 SGHRS, CDR2 YFSETQ.